What follows is one T cell receptor beta chain and its context. This record comes from a study of control samples from healthy donors and cancer patients. Assay used: immunoSEQ multiplex PCR; TCRdb lists only in-frame clones, some missing. The specimen's table records about 190,000 clones. CDR3 length: 14 amino acids. Unmatched junction bases numbered 5, after V lost 8 bases and J lost 1 base. CDR1 and CDR2 from the germline V gene are MNHEY and SVGAGI. J is TRBJ2-3 and V is TRBV6-5, with 8 bases fitting TRBD1. The sequenced sample was blood. The clonotype was recovered from a woman aged 30 to 39 in good health. CDR3 DNA sequence: TGTGCCAGCCTAACGGACAGGGGCACAGATACGCAGTATTTT. Translated: CASLTDRGTDTQYF.